This T cell receptor (beta chain) was captured by sequencing in a study of CD8 T cells in Susac syndrome. CDR1 and CDR2 from the germline V gene are LNHDA and SQIVND (reference sequence). The CDR3 loop spans 14 amino acids. V dropped 3 bases and J dropped 6 bases, with 12 bases sitting between them. Random hexamers were used to reverse transcribe roughly 0.45 to 1 ug of RNA. A multiplex approach, immunoSEQ multiplex PCR, amplified TCR beta CDR3 across 54 Vbeta and 13 Jbeta. One entry per CDR3 protein, called by TCRdb with MiXCR from the immunoSEQ multiplex PCR reads. The data hold 250,000 to 300,000 distinct CDR3 sequences, with roughly 85% observed a single time. Points from the study as a whole: As acknowledged by the study, its TCR sequencing and HLA analysis included a relatively small number of individuals.

It was treatment-naive patients with stable or active relapsing-remitting disease who made up the multiple sclerosis controls. TEMRA cells were enriched by FACS, and CD4+ and CD8+ T cells were negatively isolated. Worth noting for this clonotype: The antigen remains unidentified.

This clonotype was sampled from a human donor with multiple sclerosis. The chain carries TRBV19 and TRBJ2-1; D unclear. The material sequenced was CD8+ T cells from PBMCs. DNA of the CDR3: TGTGCCAGTAGTATCTGGAGAATGAGCAATGAGCAGTTCTTC. Its translation is CASSIWRMSNEQFF.